This entry describes one T cell receptor beta chain. Its antigen remains unknown. Amplification of TRBV12-4/TRBJ1-2 clonotypes used adaptor-ligated barcode primers. TCRdb called the multiplex PCR reads again in MiXCR, with one record for every CDR3 protein. The sample has more than 400 distinct CDR3 sequences, 20% to 25% seen once. The memory fraction was CD4+CD45RO+CD25- cells. Study results and limitations: Naive CD4+ cells shared approximately 12% of tumor Treg sequences. Tumor Tregs overlapped most with tumor, then blood, naive CD4+ cells. Tumor memory CD4+ T cell TCR gene usage was found to cluster with blood and lymph node memory CD4+ cells and with lymph node naive CD4+ cells.

This CDR3 comprises 13 residues. V was clipped by 6 bases and J by 4 bases; unmatched bases: 4. Sequencing was performed on memory CD4+ T cells sorted from blood. Subset defined: memory CD4+ T cells, CD4+CD45RO+CD25-. This receptor was identified in a female donor with breast cancer. V is TRBV12-3 or TRBV12-4 and J is TRBJ1-2, with TRBD1 matching 8 bases. The CDR3 sequence is CASSGQGFYGYTF. DNA for the CDR3: TGTGCCAGCAGCGGACAGGGCTTCTATGGCTACACCTTC.